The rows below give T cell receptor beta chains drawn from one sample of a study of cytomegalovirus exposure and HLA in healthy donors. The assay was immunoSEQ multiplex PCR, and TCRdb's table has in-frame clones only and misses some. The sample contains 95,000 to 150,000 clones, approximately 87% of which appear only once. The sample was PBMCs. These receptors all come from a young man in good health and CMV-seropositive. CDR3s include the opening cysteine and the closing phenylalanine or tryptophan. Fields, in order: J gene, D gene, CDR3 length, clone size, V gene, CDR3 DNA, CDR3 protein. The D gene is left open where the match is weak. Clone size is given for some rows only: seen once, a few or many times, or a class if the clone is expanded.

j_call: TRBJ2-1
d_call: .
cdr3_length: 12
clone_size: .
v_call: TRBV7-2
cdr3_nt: TGTGCCAGCAGCCGGGACATTGGAGAATTTTTCTTC
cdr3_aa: CASSRDIGEFFF

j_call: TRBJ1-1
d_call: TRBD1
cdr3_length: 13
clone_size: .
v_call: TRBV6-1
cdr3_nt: TGTGCCAGTGGGACAGCCCATCCCCTTGAAGCTTTCTTT
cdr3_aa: CASGTAHPLEAFF

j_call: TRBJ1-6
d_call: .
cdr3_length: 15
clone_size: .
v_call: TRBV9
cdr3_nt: TGTGCCAGCAGCGGGGCCCGGGGGTATAATTCACCCCTCCACTTT
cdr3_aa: CASSGARGYNSPLHF

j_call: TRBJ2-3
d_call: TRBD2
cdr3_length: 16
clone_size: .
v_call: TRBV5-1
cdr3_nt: TGCGCCAGCAGCTCCTCGGGGGGGCGGGGCACAGATACGCAGTATTTT
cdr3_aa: CASSSSGGRGTDTQYF

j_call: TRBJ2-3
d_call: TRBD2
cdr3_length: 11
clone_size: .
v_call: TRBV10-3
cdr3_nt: TGTGCCACCACGGATAGCGGGGTTGAGTATTTT
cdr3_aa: CATTDSGVEYF

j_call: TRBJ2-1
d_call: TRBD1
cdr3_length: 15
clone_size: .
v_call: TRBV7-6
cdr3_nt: TGTGCCAGCACAACCGGGACAGGGCCCTACAATGAGCAGTTCTTC
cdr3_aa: CASTTGTGPYNEQFF

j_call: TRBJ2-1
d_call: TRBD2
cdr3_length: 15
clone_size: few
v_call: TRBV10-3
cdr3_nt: TGTGCCATCACTCCTAGCGGGAGCTCCTACAATGAGCAGTTCTTC
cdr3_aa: CAITPSGSSYNEQFF

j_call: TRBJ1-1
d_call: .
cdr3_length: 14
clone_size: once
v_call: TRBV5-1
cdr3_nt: TGCGCCAGCAGCTTTTGGCAGGGAGGAACTGAAGCTTTCTTT
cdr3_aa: CASSFWQGGTEAFF

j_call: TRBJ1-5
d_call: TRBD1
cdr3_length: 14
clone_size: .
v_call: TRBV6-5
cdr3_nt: TGTGCCAGCAGTTACCTCGGGACAGACCAGCCCCAGCATTTT
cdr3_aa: CASSYLGTDQPQHF

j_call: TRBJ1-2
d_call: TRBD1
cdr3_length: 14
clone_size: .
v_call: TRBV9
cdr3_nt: TGTGCCAGCAGCGATGGACAGGGGGCGGGTGGCTACACCTTC
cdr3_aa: CASSDGQGAGGYTF

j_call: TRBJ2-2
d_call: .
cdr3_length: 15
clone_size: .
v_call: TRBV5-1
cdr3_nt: TGCGCCAGCAGCCTAGCGACAGGGAGCACCGGGGAGCTGTTTTTT
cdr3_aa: CASSLATGSTGELFF

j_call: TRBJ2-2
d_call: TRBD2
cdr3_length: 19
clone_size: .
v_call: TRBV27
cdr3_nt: TGTGCCAGCAGTTCCCTCGGACTAGCGGGGGCCACCTCCTCCGGGGAGCTGTTTTTT
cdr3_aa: CASSSLGLAGATSSGELFF

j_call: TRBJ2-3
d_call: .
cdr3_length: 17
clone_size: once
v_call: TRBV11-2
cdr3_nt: TGTGCCAGCAGCTTAGGGCGACCCGACTGGGGCACAGATACGCAGTATTTT
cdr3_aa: CASSLGRPDWGTDTQYF

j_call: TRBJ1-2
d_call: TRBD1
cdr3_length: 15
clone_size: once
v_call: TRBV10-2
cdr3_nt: TGCGCCAGCAACCCGGGACAGGGAGTTGGCTATGGCTACACCTTC
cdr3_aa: CASNPGQGVGYGYTF

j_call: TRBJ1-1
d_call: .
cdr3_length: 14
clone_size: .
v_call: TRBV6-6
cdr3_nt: TGTGCCAGCAGTTACTCAGGCGGGAACACTGAAGCTTTCTTT
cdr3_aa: CASSYSGGNTEAFF

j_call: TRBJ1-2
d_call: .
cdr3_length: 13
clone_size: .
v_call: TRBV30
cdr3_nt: TGTGCCTGGAGTGGTGGGCCCCCCCACGGCTACACCTTC
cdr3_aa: CAWSGGPPHGYTF

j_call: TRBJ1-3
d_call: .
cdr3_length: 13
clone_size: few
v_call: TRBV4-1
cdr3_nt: TGCGCCAGCAGCCAACTCACTGTGGACACCATATATTTT
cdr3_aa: CASSQLTVDTIYF

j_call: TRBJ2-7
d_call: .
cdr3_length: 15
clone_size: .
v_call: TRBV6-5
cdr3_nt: TGTGCCAGCAGGCCGGGACATCTCATCTCCTACGAGCAGTACTTC
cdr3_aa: CASRPGHLISYEQYF

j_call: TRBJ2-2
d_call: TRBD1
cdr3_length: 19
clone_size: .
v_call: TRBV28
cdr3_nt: TGTGCCAGCAGTCACCGGGACAGGGTTACCCCCTTGAACACCGGGGAGCTGTTTTTT
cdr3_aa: CASSHRDRVTPLNTGELFF

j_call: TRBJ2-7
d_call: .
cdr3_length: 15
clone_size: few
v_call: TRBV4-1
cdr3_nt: TGCGCCAGCAGCCAAGATCATCCAGGCGACTACGAGCAGTACTTC
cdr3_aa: CASSQDHPGDYEQYF

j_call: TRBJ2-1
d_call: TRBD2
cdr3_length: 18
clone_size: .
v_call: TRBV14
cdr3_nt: TGTGCCAGCAGCCAAGATTTTGGGCTAGCGGGGGCCTACAATGAGCAGTTCTTC
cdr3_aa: CASSQDFGLAGAYNEQFF

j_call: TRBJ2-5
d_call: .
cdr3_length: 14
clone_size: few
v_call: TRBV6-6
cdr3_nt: TGTGCCAGCAGTCCCCGTCAGGCCGCAGAGACCCAGTACTTC
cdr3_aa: CASSPRQAAETQYF

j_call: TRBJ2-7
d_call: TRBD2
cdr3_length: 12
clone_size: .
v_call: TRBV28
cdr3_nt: TGTGCCAGCATGAGCGGGGGATACGAGCAGTACTTC
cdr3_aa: CASMSGGYEQYF

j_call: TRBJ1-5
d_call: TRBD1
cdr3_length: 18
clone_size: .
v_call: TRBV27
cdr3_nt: TGTGCCAGCAGTTTATCGGGACGAGGACAGGGAAGAGTTCAGCCCCAGCATTTT
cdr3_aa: CASSLSGRGQGRVQPQHF

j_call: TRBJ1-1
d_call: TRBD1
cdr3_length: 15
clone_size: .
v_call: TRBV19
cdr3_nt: TGTGCCAGTTCCGAGACAGGGCTAATGAACACTGAAGCTTTCTTT
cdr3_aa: CASSETGLMNTEAFF

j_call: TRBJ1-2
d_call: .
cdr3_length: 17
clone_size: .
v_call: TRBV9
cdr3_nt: TGTGCCAGCAGCGGGGGGACTGGGGCTGGGCTAATCTATGGCTACACCTTC
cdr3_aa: CASSGGTGAGLIYGYTF

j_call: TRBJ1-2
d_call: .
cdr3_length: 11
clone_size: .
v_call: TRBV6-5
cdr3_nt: TGTGCCAGCGGGGGGGTCAGTGGCTACACCTTC
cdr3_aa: CASGGVSGYTF

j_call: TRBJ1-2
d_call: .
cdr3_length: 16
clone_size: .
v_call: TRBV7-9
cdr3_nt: TGTGCCAGCAGCTCGCACCCGACAGCCCCTCTCTATGGCTACACCTTC
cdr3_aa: CASSSHPTAPLYGYTF

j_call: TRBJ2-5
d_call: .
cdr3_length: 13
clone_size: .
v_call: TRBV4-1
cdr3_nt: TGCGCCAGCAGCCAAGGGGGGCGAGAGACCCAGTACTTC
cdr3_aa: CASSQGGRETQYF

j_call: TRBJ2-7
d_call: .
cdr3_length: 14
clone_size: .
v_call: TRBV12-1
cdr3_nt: TGTGCCAGCAGCTGGCGGAATTACAGGGACGAGCAGTACTTC
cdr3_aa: CASSWRNYRDEQYF

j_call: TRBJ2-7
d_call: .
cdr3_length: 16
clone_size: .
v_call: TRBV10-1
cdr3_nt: TGCGCCAGCAGTGGCCGCCGGGACATGACCACCTACGAGCAGTACTTC
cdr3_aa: CASSGRRDMTTYEQYF

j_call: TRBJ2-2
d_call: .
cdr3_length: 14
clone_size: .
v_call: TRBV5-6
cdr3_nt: TGTGCCAGCAGCTTAGGGGGTGGCACCGGGGAGCTGTTTTTT
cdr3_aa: CASSLGGGTGELFF

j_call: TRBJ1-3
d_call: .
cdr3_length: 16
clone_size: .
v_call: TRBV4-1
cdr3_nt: TGCGCCAGCAGCCTCGAGGGGGGGAAGCCTGGAAACACCATATATTTT
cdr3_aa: CASSLEGGKPGNTIYF

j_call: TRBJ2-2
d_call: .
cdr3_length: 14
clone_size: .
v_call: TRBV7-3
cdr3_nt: TGTGCCAGCAGCTTAACCGGGAACACCGGGGAGCTGTTTTTT
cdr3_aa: CASSLTGNTGELFF

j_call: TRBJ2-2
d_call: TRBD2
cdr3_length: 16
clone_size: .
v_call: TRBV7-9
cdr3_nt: TGTGCCAGCAGCTCGACTAGCGGGGGGAACACCGGGGAGCTGTTTTTT
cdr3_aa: CASSSTSGGNTGELFF

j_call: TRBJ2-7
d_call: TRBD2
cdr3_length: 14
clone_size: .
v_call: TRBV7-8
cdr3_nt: TGTGCCAGCAGGACTAGCGGGGGGTCCTACGAGCAGTACTTC
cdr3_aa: CASRTSGGSYEQYF

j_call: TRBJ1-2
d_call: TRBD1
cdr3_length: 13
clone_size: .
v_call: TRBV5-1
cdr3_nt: TGCGCCAGCAGACCAGGGACAGGGAATGGCTACACCTTC
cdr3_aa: CASRPGTGNGYTF

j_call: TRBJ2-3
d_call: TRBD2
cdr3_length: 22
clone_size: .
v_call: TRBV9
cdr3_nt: TGTGCCAGCAGCGTTCCCTTAAACTCCGGGACTAGCGGGTTTCCTAGCACAGATACGCAGTATTTT
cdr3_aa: CASSVPLNSGTSGFPSTDTQYF

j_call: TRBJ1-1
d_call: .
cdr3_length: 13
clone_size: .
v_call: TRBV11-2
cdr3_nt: TGTGCCAGCAGCCCGGGACAGAACACTGAAGCTTTCTTT
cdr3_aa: CASSPGQNTEAFF